This T cell receptor beta chain was recovered during a study of CD8+ T cells in alopecia areata. Overall study: The graft donors were approximately 6-12-month-old C3H/HeJ mice with spontaneous alopecia, and their skin went to roughly 6-11-week-old female C3H/HeJ mice.

The table lists this clone with a few counts. Antigen unknown. These gene names are mouse names. Read data end 4 residues before the CDR3 end; the end is taken from the germline J gene. Findings of the study overall: When scalp samples are sequenced, resident alphabeta T cells of normal skin are also captured. TCR sharing was clearer in mice than between patients, perhaps partly owing to patient HLA diversity. Lesional scalp displayed greater clonality than normal scalp, most notably in alopecia totalis/universalis.

Combined cutaneous lymph node cells underwent sorting by CD4, CD8alpha, NKG2D, NKG2ACE and additional markers. Following extraction, RNA underwent reverse transcription to cDNA, which served as the sequencing template. Profiled with immunoSEQ multiplex PCR; TCRdb holds only in-frame clones, not every one. The sample shows over 250,000 clones, none of them appearing just once. Germline V gene sequence: CDR1 MNHDT, CDR2 YYDKIL. This CDR3 region has 12 residues. Material for sequencing was CD4+ T cells sorted from a lymph node. The chain couples TRBV17 to TRBJ2-7; D is unresolved. The receptor comes from a C3H/HeJ mouse with alopecia areata. Strain haplotype at MHC: H2-k. CDR3 region: CASSRGPYEQYF. CDR3 DNA, as far as it was read: TGTGCTAGCAGTAGAGGTCCTTAT.